These 15 T cell receptor beta chains came from one sample sequenced in a study of T cells in localized non-small cell lung cancer. Method: immunoSEQ multiplex PCR; TCRdb's copy keeps in-frame clones and lacks some. The sample shows some 2,000 clones, 29% of them seen only once. The source was normal lung tissue next to the tumor, collected before any cancer treatment. The receptor source for this set is a man between 40 and 69 years old with stage I lung adenocarcinoma.

The chain uses TRBV7-6 and TRBJ1-6; TRBD1 is a possible D gene (5 bases). CDR3 length equals 14 residues. Germline CDR1 is SGHVS and CDR2 is FNYEAQ. The V end lost 2 bases, the J end lost 10 bases, and 12 bases lay between the germline ends. In DNA form, the CDR3 reads TGTGCCAGCAGCTTACCAGGTGGGGGATCACCCCTCCACTTT. It translates to CASSLPGGGSPLHF. The full variable domain, rest sourced from reference TRBV7-6 and TRBJ1-6, is GAGVSQSPRYKVTKRGQDVALRCDPISGHVSLYWYRQALGQGPEFLTYFNYEAQQDKSGLPNDRFSAERPEGSISTLTIQRTEQRDSAMYRCASSLPGGGSPLHFGNGTRLTVT.

This clone was counted a few times. The V gene is TRBV4-1, the J gene TRBJ2-5; D call uncertain. This CDR3 spans 16 amino acids. CDR1 is MGHRA and CDR2 is YSYEKL in the germline V gene. With 2 bases removed from V and 1 base from J, the gap between germline ends came to 14 bases. The CDR3 protein is CASSQTPPPAQETQYF. The CDR3 region has the DNA TGCGCCAGCAGCCAAACCCCACCGCCGGCCCAAGAGACCCAGTACTTC.

This clone was seen only a few times. V usage is TRBV19 and J usage is TRBJ2-1; 7 positions match TRBD1. The CDR3 contains 13 residues. The germline V gene has CDR1 LNHDA and CDR2 SQIVND (reference sequence). The V and J ends lost 9 bases and 8 bases, in that order; junction bases with no gene match: 10. DNA of the CDR3: TGTGCCAGCAGCGACAGGGCTAGGGATGAGCAGTTCTTC. Residues: CASSDRARDEQFF.

By share of the sample, this clone is medium-sized. J is TRBJ1-5 and V is TRBV11-3, with D possibly matching TRBD1 (5 bases). CDR1 and CDR2 (germline): SGHNT, YENEEA. Trimming shortened V by 6 bases and J by 4 bases, and 16 bases separated the two germline ends. The CDR3 length is 15 residues. CDR3 DNA: TGTGCCAGCAGTCCCGGGGGAGCAAGGAATCAGCCCCAGCATTTT. Its protein product is CASSPGGARNQPQHF.

V is TRBV9 and J is TRBJ1-6; no definite D call. CDR3 size: 15 residues. V was cut by 5 bases and J by 7 bases, with 16 bases left in between. Germline loops: CDR1 SGDLS, CDR2 YYNGEE. In nucleotides, the CDR3 is TGTGCCAGCAGTGCCTTATCCTTCGGGAATTCACCCCTCCACTTT. It is translated as CASSALSFGNSPLHF.

V is TRBV5-1 and J is TRBJ2-1; 9 nucleotides line up with TRBD2. This CDR3 has 16 amino acids. Losses at the gene ends were 5 bases for V and 0 bases for J; bases not matched to a gene: 6. Germline CDR1 is SGHRS and CDR2 is YFSETQ. CDR3 residues: CASRPLAGNSYNEQFF. The CDR3 coding sequence is TGCGCCAGCAGGCCCCTAGCGGGGAACTCCTACAATGAGCAGTTCTTC.

This clone was counted only a few times. V and J are TRBV25-1 and TRBJ2-5; maybe TRBD2 (6 bases). The CDR3 has 17 residues. Germline CDR1 and CDR2: MGHDK and SYGVNS. V lost 4 bases to trimming and J lost 0 bases, with 18 bases between them. The CDR3 DNA reads as TGTGCCAGCAGTGCCGGACTACCCCATTCGTACCAAGAGACCCAGTACTTC. It codes for CASSAGLPHSYQETQYF.

The chain couples TRBV29-1 to TRBJ1-1, with 8 bases aligning to TRBD1. V dropped 4 bases and J dropped 5; count of bases not matched to a gene: 6. CDR1 SQVTM and CDR2 ANQGSEA come from the germline V gene. The CDR3 has 13 amino acids. Written as DNA, the CDR3 is TGCAGCGTTGCACAGGGGGAGGGGACTGAAGCTTTCTTT. It translates to CSVAQGEGTEAFF.

The chain employs TRBV30 and TRBJ1-2; D gene uncertain. Germline V gene lookup returns CDR1 GTSNPN and CDR2 SVGIG (reference sequence). Trimming took off 0 bases at V and 5 bases at J, with 10 bases between the two ends. This CDR3 region has 13 residues. DNA for the CDR3: TGTGCCTGGAGTGTCGCAGACGTATATGGCTACACCTTC. Its translation is CAWSVADVYGYTF. The full variable domain, its missing parts supplied by reference TRBV30 and TRBJ1-2, is SQTIHQWPATLVQPVGSPLSLECTVEGTSNPNLYWYRQAAGRGLQLLFYSVGIGQISSEVPQNLSASRPQDRQFILSSKKLLLSDSGFYLCAWSVADVYGYTFGSGTRLTVV.

The genes are TRBV5-1 and TRBJ1-1, with 7 nucleotides matching TRBD1. Per germline, CDR1 SGHRS and CDR2 YFSETQ. Losses at the gene ends were 0 bases for V and 1 base for J; bases not matched to a gene: 3. CDR3 size: 15 residues. CDR3 protein: CASSLVQGRNTEAFF. The CDR3 coding sequence is TGCGCCAGCAGCTTGGTACAGGGGAGGAACACTGAAGCTTTCTTT.

The V gene is TRBV30, the J gene TRBJ1-1; D gene ambiguous. There are 13 residues in the CDR3. Trimming pared 3 bases from V and 1 base from J, leaving 9 bases between. Germline CDR1 and CDR2: GTSNPN and SVGIG (reference sequence). The CDR3 bases are TGTGCCTGGAGAAGGGCAGCGAACACTGAAGCTTTCTTT. Translated: CAWRRAANTEAFF.

The chain carries TRBV19 and TRBJ2-3, with D possibly being TRBD2 (8 bases). V lost 10 bases, J lost 3 bases, and 17 bases lay in between. From germline, CDR1 is LNHDA and CDR2 SQIVND (reference sequence). The CDR3 length is 14 residues. CDR3 nucleotide sequence: TGTGCCACAAAGGGGGCTAGCGGGACAGATACGCAGTATTTT. Translated: CATKGASGTDTQYF.

This clone was observed a handful of times. This sequence joins TRBV10-3 and TRBJ2-2; D not resolved. Deletions cut 0 bases from V and 6 bases from J, with 5 bases between. Germline CDR1 reads ENHRY; CDR2 reads SYGVKD. CDR3 length equals 13 residues. CDR3 region: CAISESAAGELFF. DNA for the CDR3: TGTGCCATCAGTGAGTCGGCCGCCGGGGAGCTGTTTTTT.

This rearrangement joins TRBV6-8 to TRBJ1-3, with TRBD1 as a possible D gene (6 bases). Trimming left V 10 bases short and J 2 bases short, with 12 bases between. The CDR3 totals 13 residues. Germline values: CDR1 MNHGY, CDR2 SAAAGT. DNA for the CDR3: TGTGCCACGCTCGGGGGGCCTGGAAACACCATATATTTT. It specifies CATLGGPGNTIYF.

Concerning this clone itself: One junction end does not reproduce the germline sequence, and a read error may be involved. This chain uses TRBV6-8 with TRBJ1-3; the match to TRBD1 covers 9 bases. CDR3 size: 14 residues. Germline lookup yields CDR1 MNHGY and CDR2 SAAAGT. The CDR3 DNA reads TGTGCCATCAGTGCGACTACAGGGGGCGACACCATATATTTT. Its protein is CAISATTGGDTIYF.